Sequencing of this T cell receptor (beta chain) was carried out in a study of regulatory T cells in long-lasting Graves disease. This clonotype has more than one count but fewer than ten. A single base separates this from a much larger clone, so it may be a read error. Building of the TCR beta libraries involved iRepertoire HTBI primers and Arm-PCR of CDR3 regions. TCRdb re-called the multiplex PCR reads through MiXCR, storing one row per CDR3 protein. In the table there are some 330,000 distinct CDR3 sequences, 10% to 15% of which are singletons. Time point: newly diagnosed GD, antithyroid drugs for less than 3 months. PBMC-extracted RNA yielded the TCR library. Trimming took 2 bases from V and 6 from J, leaving 8 bases between them. Germline lookup yields CDR1 MNHEY and CDR2 SMNVEV (reference sequence). This CDR3 region has 13 residues. The same data also went into a second study, on T cells in Graves' hyperthyroidism and ophthalmopathy.

The TCR was taken from a woman between 18 and 29 years old with Graves disease. Sample: peripheral blood mononuclear cells (PBMCs), taken at new diagnosis, from a patient treated with antithyroid drugs. This chain links TRBV27 with TRBJ2-1; D unresolved. CDR3 nucleotide sequence: TGTGCCAGCAGTTTAGGCGACGGCAATGAGCAGTTCTTC. This gives the protein CASSLGDGNEQFF.